One T cell receptor beta chain is described in this entry. What it binds is not known. The data stem from a study of Tregs in tolerant kidney transplant recipients. Study context: A 3-day belatacept mixed lymphocyte reaction, sometimes plus 5-day graft donor restimulation, preceded CD4+CD25+CD127- sorting. Sorting used antibodies to exclude donor cells. Study-level points and caveats: Biological reproducibility was not directly addressed, but technical replication error appeared minimal. Activated donor B cell expansion appeared to reveal the most relevant donor-specific TCRbeta repertoire.

Germline V gives CDR1 KGHSH, CDR2 LQKENI. Trimming removed 3 bases from V and 6 bases from J, with 14 bases in between. The CDR3 has 15 amino acids. TCRdb's table, derived via immunoSEQ multiplex PCR, lists solely in-frame clones and lacks some. The sample shows under 50,000 clones, roughly 96% of them seen only once. This rearrangement joins TRBV18 to TRBJ2-2, with D uncertain. This TCR came from a human donor in good health. The sequencing sample was made of Tregs from blood cultured with allogeneic cells. CDR3 sequence: CASSPTTVSAGELFF. CDR3 in DNA: TGTGCCAGCTCACCCACTACCGTATCGGCCGGGGAGCTGTTTTTT.